One and the same sample provided the 18 T cell receptor beta chains below, sequenced in a study of blood T cells in healthy people across ages. A sample-barcoded 5' primer and a J-beta primer mix were used in a second PCR of roughly 7 to 12 cycles. Via MiXCR, TCRdb re-called the 5' RACE reads, giving one row per CDR3 protein. The profile shows about 650,000 distinct CDR3 sequences, roughly 30% of them singletons. Sequenced: blood. These receptors came from a woman at least 80 years old in good health.

As concerns this clonotype: Germline is not matched at one junction end, which may reflect a read error. This sequence joins TRBV12-3 or TRBV12-4 and TRBJ2-3; 9 bases fit TRBD2. This CDR3 region has 16 residues. The CDR3 DNA reads as TGTGCCAGCACCATATCTAGCGGGGCTAGAGCAGATACGCAGTATTTC. Protein product: CASTISSGARADTQYF.

The chain uses TRBV30 and TRBJ2-5; D may be TRBD2 (6 bases). The CDR3 is 11 amino acids. Trimming took 1 base from V and 9 from J, leaving 9 bases between them. The V gene's germline CDR1 is GTSNPN and CDR2 SVGIG (reference sequence). The CDR3 region is CAWSGGGAQYF. The CDR3 DNA reads as TGTGCCTGGAGTGGGGGCGGGGCCCAGTACTTC.

The rearrangement uses TRBV12-3 or TRBV12-4 and TRBJ1-5; D is unresolved. V lost 5 bases to trimming and J lost 0 bases, with 8 bases between them. The CDR3 runs 14 residues. Here the CDR3 reads CASSAVDSNQPQHF. The CDR3 nucleotides read TGTGCCAGCAGTGCAGTGGATAGCAATCAGCCCCAGCATTTT.

This clonotype was seen repeatedly, ten times or more. The gene calls are TRBV5-6 and TRBJ1-5, with D perhaps matching TRBD1 (6 bases). This CDR3 comprises 16 residues. CDR1 and CDR2 from the germline V gene are SGHDT and YYEEEE. V lost 2 bases to trimming and J lost 1 base, with 13 bases between them. The CDR3 region is CASSFLGGPSNQPQHF. The CDR3 DNA follows: TGTGCCAGCAGCTTCCTCGGGGGGCCCAGCAATCAGCCCCAGCATTTT.

The rearrangement links TRBV6-4 to TRBJ2-7; D perhaps matches TRBD2 (6 bases). This CDR3 has 14 residues. Looked up from germline, CDR1 is MRHNA and CDR2 is SNTAGT. Trimming took 7 bases from V and 3 from J, leaving 16 bases between them. The CDR3 loop reads CASKISAGSYEQYF. The CDR3 DNA sequence: TGTGCCAGCAAGATCTCCGCGGGAAGCTACGAGCAGTACTTC.

The J gene is TRBJ2-3, the V gene TRBV7-9, with 11 positions matching TRBD1. The CDR3 loop spans 14 amino acids. Losses at the gene ends were 8 bases for V and 5 bases for J; bases not matched to a gene: 6. Per germline, CDR1 SEHNR and CDR2 FQNEAQ (reference sequence). This CDR3 is CASGGQGAGDTQYF. CDR3 in DNA: TGTGCCAGCGGAGGACAGGGGGCGGGAGATACGCAGTATTTT.

This clonotype was detected many times. V usage is TRBV7-2 and J usage is TRBJ2-1; the match to TRBD2 covers 7 bases. The germline CDR1 and CDR2 sequences are SGHTA and FQGNSA. Trimming at V came to 5 bases and at J to 5 bases, leaving 15 bases not matched to a gene. The CDR3 has 17 amino acids. This CDR3 is CASSPRAGRYVDNEQFF. The CDR3 DNA reads TGTGCCAGCAGCCCCCGAGCGGGGAGATATGTAGACAATGAGCAGTTCTTC.

CDR3 bases: TGTGCCAGTAGTATGGCTAGCGGGGTGGGCGAGCAGTACTTC. Translating gives CASSMASGVGEQYF. The chain employs TRBV19 and TRBJ2-7; 9 bases map to TRBD2. Germline CDR1 reads LNHDA; CDR2 reads SQIVND (reference sequence). The CDR3 runs 14 residues. With V trimmed by 3 bases and J by 6 bases, 6 bases remained unmatched.

The rearrangement joins TRBV29-1 to TRBJ2-5, with 7 positions matching TRBD1. The trim removed 3 bases at V and 11 bases at J, leaving 9 bases unmatched. The CDR3 contains 12 residues. Looked up from germline, CDR1 is SQVTM and CDR2 is ANQGSEA. CDR3 sequence reads: CSVETGWGEQYF. The CDR3, as DNA: TGCAGCGTTGAGACAGGGTGGGGTGAGCAGTACTTC.

There are many counts of this clonotype. The chain couples TRBV10-3 to TRBJ1-2, with no clear D. There are 14 residues in the CDR3. V was trimmed by 0 bases and J by 6 bases, leaving 11 bases between them. CDR1 is ENHRY and CDR2 is SYGVKD in the germline V gene. CDR3 in amino acids: CAISESNSNNGYTF. The DNA for the CDR3 is TGTGCCATCAGTGAGTCGAACAGCAATAATGGCTACACCTTC.

This clonotype was seen many times. The chain joins TRBV19 to TRBJ1-1, with D maybe TRBD1 (6 bases). Per the germline V gene, CDR1 is LNHDA and CDR2 is SQIVND (reference sequence). Between the trimmed V and J ends, which lost 5 bases and 5 bases, there was a span of 15 bases. This CDR3 has 14 amino acids. CDR3 bases: TGTGCCAGTAGTCCGAGGGGGAGGCGAACTGAAGCTTTCTTT. Encoded protein: CASSPRGRRTEAFF.

Note on this clonotype: The junction departs from germline at one end; a sequencing error may be responsible. This chain joins TRBV10-3 and TRBJ2-5; the D gene is possibly TRBD2 (6 bases). The J call may be mistaken, given a closer DNA end match to TRBJ2-7. This CDR3 region has 13 residues. Germline V gives CDR1 ENHRY, CDR2 SYGVKD. This chain's CDR3 is CALRRDQGCEQYF. The DNA of the CDR3 is TGTGCCCTCAGGAGGGACCAAGGCTGCGAGCAGTACTTC.

This clonotype was observed a few times. V and J are TRBV20-1 and TRBJ1-5; TRBD1 aligns across 8 bases. The J segment lost 5 bases and the V segment lost 5 bases, leaving 8 bases of the junction unmatched. Germline lookup yields CDR1 DFQATT and CDR2 SNEGSKA (reference sequence). This CDR3 is built from 14 residues. The CDR3 protein is CSAPPTGDYQPQHF. The CDR3 nucleotides are TGCAGTGCTCCACCGACAGGGGATTATCAGCCCCAGCATTTT.

This clonotype was recorded once. This may stem from a read error, because a much larger clone lies one nucleotide away. This sequence joins TRBV7-3 and TRBJ2-2; no clear D. This CDR3 is 16 amino acids long. Trimming left V 2 bases short and J 0 bases short, with 10 bases between. Germline values: CDR1 SGHTA, CDR2 FQGTGA. The CDR3 DNA sequence: TGTGCCAGCAGCTTATGGGCGCTGCCGAACACCGGGGAGCTGTTTTTT. Its translation: CASSLWALPNTGELFF.

This chain joins TRBV9 and TRBJ2-3, with TRBD2 matching 7 bases. This CDR3 comprises 15 residues. Unmatched junction bases numbered 7, after V lost 2 bases and J lost 4 bases. Germline assignment: CDR1 SGDLS and CDR2 YYNGEE. Written as DNA, the CDR3 is TGTGCCAGCAGCGTTTACGGCGGGGGTGCAGATACGCAGTATTTT. Its translation is CASSVYGGGADTQYF.

Comments on this clonotype: A much more abundant neighbour one base away suggests this may be a read error. The rearrangement uses TRBV4-3 and TRBJ2-1; possible D gene TRBD1, 7 bases. The V end was cut by 4 bases, the J end by 6 bases, with 19 bases between. Germline lookup yields CDR1 LGHNA and CDR2 YSLEER. The CDR3 is 16 amino acids. The CDR3 bases are TGCGCCAGCAGCCGGCTCCAGGGGGGTGGAAGCAATGAGCAGTTCTTC. Its translation is CASSRLQGGGSNEQFF.

Remarks on this clonotype: A much larger clone lies one base from this, so it may be a read error. This chain connects TRBV20-1 to TRBJ1-4, with D hard to call. The CDR3 spans 11 residues. CDR1 DFQATT and CDR2 SNEGSKA come from the germline V gene (reference sequence). The chain's CDR3 is CRARTGEKLFF. CDR3 nucleotide sequence: TGCAGGGCTAGGACGGGTGAAAAACTGTTTTTT.

The rearrangement joins TRBV10-3 to TRBJ1-1, with a tentative D call TRBD1 (5 bases). CDR3 length equals 11 residues. Between the trimmed V and J ends, which lost 4 bases and 8 bases, there was a span of 8 bases. In germline, CDR1 is ENHRY, CDR2 SYGVKD. CDR3 nucleotide sequence: TGTGCCATCAGTGCGGGACCCGAAGCTTTCTTT. Its translation is CAISAGPEAFF.